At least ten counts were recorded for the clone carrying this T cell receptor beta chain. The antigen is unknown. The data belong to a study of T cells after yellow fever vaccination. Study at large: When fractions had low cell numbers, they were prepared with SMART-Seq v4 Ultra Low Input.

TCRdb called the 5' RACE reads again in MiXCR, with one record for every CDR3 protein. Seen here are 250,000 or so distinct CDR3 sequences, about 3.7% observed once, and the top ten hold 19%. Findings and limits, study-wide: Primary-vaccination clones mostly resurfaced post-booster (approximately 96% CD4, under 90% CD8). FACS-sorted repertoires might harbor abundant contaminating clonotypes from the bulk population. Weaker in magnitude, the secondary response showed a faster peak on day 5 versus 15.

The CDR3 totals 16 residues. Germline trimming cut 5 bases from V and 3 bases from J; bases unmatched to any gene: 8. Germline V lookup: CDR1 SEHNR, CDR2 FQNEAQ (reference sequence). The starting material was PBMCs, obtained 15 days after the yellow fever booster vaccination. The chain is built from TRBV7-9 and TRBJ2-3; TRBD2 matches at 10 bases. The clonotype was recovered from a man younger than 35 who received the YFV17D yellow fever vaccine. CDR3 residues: CASSRGLAKMTDTQYF. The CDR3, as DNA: TGTGCCAGCAGCCGGGGACTAGCGAAAATGACAGATACGCAGTATTTT.